This T cell receptor beta chain was identified in a study of T cell repertoires in cytomegalovirus infection. Study at large: Based on public TCR beta signatures, there were indications of CMV infection and of a matching HLA type.

The CDR3 contains 14 residues. V lost 5 bases and J 1 base, leaving 11 bases between the germline ends. Germline V gene lookup returns CDR1 WSHSY and CDR2 SAAADI. Study-wide findings and caveats: Clonotype analysis showed dominance of the ex vivo response by HLA-C-restricted CMV-specific TCR beta clonotypes.

This clonotype was recorded a few times. The antigen is not known. TCRdb itself ran the reads through MiXCR, one entry per CDR3 protein. The sample holds about 360,000 distinct CDR3 sequences, 15% to 20% seen once. The specimen was PBMCs. The TCR sequence derives from a human donor in good health (CMV status not recorded). Some clones in this sample may be carry-over from other donors' samples. The chain combines TRBV10-2 with TRBJ1-1; D perhaps matches TRBD1 (5 bases). The CDR3 region has the DNA TGCGCCAGCAGTTTGGGGGGGGAGAACACTGAAGCTTTCTTT. Amino acid sequence: CASSLGGENTEAFF.